This T cell receptor beta chain is drawn from a study of regulatory T cells in long-lasting Graves disease. The CDR3 covers 16 residues. Per the germline V gene, CDR1 is SGHVS and CDR2 is FQNEAQ. V shed 1 base, J shed 5 bases, and the junction held 6 bases outside the gene matches. Both iRepertoire HTBI primers and Arm-PCR of CDR3 regions were used to build the TCR beta libraries. TCRdb itself ran the multiplex PCR reads through MiXCR, one entry per CDR3 protein. The table has a few hundred thousand distinct CDR3 sequences, about 17% seen once. This clonotype has ten or more counts. Its matching antigen is unknown. Time point: newly diagnosed GD, antithyroid drugs for less than 3 months. TCR sequences were obtained from RNA taken from PBMCs. Overall study results and limits: Relative to new patients (approximately 1,000), persistent patients exhibited greater sharing of public clonotypes (around 2,800).

This sample was also put to use in a study of T cells in Graves' hyperthyroidism and ophthalmopathy.

The receptor was isolated from a woman aged 18-30 years with Graves disease. Material: peripheral blood mononuclear cells (PBMCs), obtained at new diagnosis, from a patient treated with antithyroid drugs. The chain recombines TRBV7-8 with TRBJ2-1, with 9 bases identical to TRBD2. The CDR3 region is CASSLVVSGSHNEQFF. The CDR3 DNA is TGTGCCAGCAGCTTAGTAGTTAGCGGGAGCCACAATGAGCAGTTCTTC.